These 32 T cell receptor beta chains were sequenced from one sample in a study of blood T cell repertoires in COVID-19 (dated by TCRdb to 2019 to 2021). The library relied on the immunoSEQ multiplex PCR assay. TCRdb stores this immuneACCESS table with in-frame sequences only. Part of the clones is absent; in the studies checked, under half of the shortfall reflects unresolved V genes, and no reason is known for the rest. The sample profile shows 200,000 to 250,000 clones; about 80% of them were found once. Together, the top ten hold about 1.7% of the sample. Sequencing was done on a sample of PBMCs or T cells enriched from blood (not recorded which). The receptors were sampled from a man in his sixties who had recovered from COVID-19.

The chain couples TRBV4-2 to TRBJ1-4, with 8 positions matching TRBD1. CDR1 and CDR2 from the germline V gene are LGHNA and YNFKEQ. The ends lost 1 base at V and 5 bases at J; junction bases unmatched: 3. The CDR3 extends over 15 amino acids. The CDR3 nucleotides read TGTGCCAGCAGCCAAGGCGACAGGGGAAATGAAAAACTGTTTTTT. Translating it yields CASSQGDRGNEKLFF.

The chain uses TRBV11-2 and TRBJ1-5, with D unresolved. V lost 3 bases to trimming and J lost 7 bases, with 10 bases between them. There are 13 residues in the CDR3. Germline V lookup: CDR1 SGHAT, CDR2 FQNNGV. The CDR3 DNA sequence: TGTGCCAGCAGCTTCCGGGTCGGCCAGCCCCAGCATTTT. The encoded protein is CASSFRVGQPQHF.

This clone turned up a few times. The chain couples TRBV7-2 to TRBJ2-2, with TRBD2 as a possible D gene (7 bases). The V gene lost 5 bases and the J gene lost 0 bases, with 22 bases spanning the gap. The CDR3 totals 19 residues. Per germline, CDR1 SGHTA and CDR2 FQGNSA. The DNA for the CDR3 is TGTGCCAGCAGCCAGATAGGGGGGGAGGCGCGGGCGAACACCGGGGAGCTGTTTTTT. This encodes CASSQIGGEARANTGELFF.

In DNA form, the CDR3 reads TGTGCCAGCAGCCTTCAGGGGCCGGGCACCGGGGAGCTGTTTTTT. Its protein is CASSLQGPGTGELFF. V and J are TRBV7-9 and TRBJ2-2; the D gene is possibly TRBD1 (6 bases). The CDR3 covers 15 residues. The germline V and J ends were trimmed by 5 bases and 4 bases, with 14 bases remaining between them. Germline CDR1 is SEHNR and CDR2 is FQNEAQ (reference sequence).

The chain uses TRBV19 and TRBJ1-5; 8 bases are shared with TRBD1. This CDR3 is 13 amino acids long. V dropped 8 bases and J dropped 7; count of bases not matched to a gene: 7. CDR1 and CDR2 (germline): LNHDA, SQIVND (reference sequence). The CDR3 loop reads CASVDRADQPQHF. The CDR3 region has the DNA TGTGCCAGTGTGGACAGGGCGGACCAGCCCCAGCATTTT.

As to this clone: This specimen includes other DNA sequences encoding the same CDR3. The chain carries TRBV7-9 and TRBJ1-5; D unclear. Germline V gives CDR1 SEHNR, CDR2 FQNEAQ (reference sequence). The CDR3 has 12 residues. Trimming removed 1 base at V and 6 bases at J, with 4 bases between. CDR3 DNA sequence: TGTGCCAGCAGCTTAGACAGTCAGCCCCAGCATTTT. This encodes CASSLDSQPQHF.

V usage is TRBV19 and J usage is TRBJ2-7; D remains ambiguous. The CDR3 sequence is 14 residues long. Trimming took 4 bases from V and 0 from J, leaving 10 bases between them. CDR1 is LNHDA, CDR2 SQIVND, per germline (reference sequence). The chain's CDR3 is CASSNQVSSYEQYF. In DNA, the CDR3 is TGTGCCAGTAGTAATCAGGTGAGCTCCTACGAGCAGTACTTC.

The CDR3 coding sequence is TGTGCCAGCAGCCAACTAACGCCACAGGGAAATCTGCGGGCTTTCTTT. It yields the protein CASSQLTPQGNLRAFF. The chain is built from TRBV7-8 and TRBJ1-1; the D gene is possibly TRBD1 (6 bases). Trimming shortened V by 5 bases and J by 11 bases, and 27 bases separated the two germline ends. CDR3 length equals 16 residues. The germline V gene has CDR1 SGHVS and CDR2 FQNEAQ. Based on the CDR3 plus reference TRBV7-8 and TRBJ1-1, the full variable domain is GAGVSQSPRYKVAKRGQDVALRCDPISGHVSLFWYQQALGQGPEFLTYFQNEAQLDKSGLPSDRFFAERPEGSVSTLKIQRTQQEDSAVYLCASSQLTPQGNLRAFFGQGTRLTVV.

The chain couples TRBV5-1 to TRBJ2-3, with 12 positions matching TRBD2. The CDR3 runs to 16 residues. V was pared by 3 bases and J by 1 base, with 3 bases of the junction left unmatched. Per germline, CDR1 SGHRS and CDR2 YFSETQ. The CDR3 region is CASSYRTSGGTDTQYF. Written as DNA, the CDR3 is TGCGCCAGCAGCTACAGGACTAGCGGGGGCACAGATACGCAGTATTTT. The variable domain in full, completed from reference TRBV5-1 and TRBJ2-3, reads KAGVTQTPRYLIKTRGQQVTLSCSPISGHRSVSWYQQTPGQGLQFLFEYFSETQRNKGNFPGRFSGRQFSNSRSEMNVSTLELGDSALYLCASSYRTSGGTDTQYFGPGTRLTVL.

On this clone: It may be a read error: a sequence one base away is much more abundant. The CDR3 nucleotides read TGTGCCAGCAGCCAGGGGGGGTACACTGAAGCTTTCTTT. This translates into CASSQGGYTEAFF. The V call is TRBV16, the J call TRBJ1-1; D may be TRBD1 (5 bases). The CDR3 loop spans 13 amino acids. Germline CDR1 and CDR2: KGHSY and FQNENV. V lost 3 bases and J lost 3, with 8 bases in between. The complete variable domain, with remaining parts taken from reference TRBV16 and TRBJ1-1, reads GEEVAQTPKHLVRGEGQKAKLYCAPIKGHSYVFWYQQVLKNEFKFLISFQNENVFDETGMPKERFSAKCLPNSPCSLEIQATKLEDSAVYFCASSQGGYTEAFFGQGTRLTVV.

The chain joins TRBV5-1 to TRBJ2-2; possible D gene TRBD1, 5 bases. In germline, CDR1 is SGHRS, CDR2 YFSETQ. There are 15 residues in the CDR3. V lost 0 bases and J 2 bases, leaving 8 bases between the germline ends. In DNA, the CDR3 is TGCGCCAGCAGCTTGGAGACAGCCAACACCGGGGAGCTGTTTTTT. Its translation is CASSLETANTGELFF. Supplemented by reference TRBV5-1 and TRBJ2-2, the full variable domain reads KAGVTQTPRYLIKTRGQQVTLSCSPISGHRSVSWYQQTPGQGLQFLFEYFSETQRNKGNFPGRFSGRQFSNSRSEMNVSTLELGDSALYLCASSLETANTGELFFGEGSRLTVL.

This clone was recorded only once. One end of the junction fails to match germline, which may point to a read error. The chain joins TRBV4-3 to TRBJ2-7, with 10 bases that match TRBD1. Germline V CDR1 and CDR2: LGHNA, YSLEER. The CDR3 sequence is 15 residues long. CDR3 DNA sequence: TGCGCCAGCAGCCAAGGTCTTGGGACAGGGGCGCTGTATATCTTC. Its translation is CASSQGLGTGALYIF.

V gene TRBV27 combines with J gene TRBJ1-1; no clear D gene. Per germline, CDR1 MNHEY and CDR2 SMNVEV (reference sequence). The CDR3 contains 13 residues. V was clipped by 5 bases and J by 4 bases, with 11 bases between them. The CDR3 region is CASSPGWGTEAFF. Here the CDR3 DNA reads TGTGCCAGCAGTCCGGGATGGGGCACTGAAGCTTTCTTT.

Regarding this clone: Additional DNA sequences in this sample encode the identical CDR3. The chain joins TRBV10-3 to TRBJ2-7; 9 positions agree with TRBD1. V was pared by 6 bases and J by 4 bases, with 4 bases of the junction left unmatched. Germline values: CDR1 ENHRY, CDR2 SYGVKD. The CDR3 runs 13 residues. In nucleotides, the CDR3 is TGTGCCATCAGCCGGGACAGGGAGTACGAGCAGTACTTC. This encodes CAISRDREYEQYF.

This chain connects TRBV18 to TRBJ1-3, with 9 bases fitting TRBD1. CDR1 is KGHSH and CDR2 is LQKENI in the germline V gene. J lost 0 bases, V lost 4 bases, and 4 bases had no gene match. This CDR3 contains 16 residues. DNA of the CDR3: TGTGCCAGCTCACTACAGGGGGCTACCTCTGGAAACACCATATATTTT. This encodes CASSLQGATSGNTIYF.

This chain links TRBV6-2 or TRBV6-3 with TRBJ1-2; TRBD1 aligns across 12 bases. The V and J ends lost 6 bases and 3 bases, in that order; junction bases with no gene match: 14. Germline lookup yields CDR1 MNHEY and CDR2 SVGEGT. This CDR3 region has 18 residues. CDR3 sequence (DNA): TGTGCCAGCAGCCCTCTCGGGACAGGGGGCGCGGTGGACTATGGCTACACCTTC. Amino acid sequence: CASSPLGTGGAVDYGYTF.

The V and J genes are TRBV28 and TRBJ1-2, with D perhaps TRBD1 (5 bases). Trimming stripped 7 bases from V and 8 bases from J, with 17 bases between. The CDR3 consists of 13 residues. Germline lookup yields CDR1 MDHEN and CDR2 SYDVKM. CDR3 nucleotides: TGTGCCAGCACCCCGGCAGGGATGAGCGGCTACACCTTC. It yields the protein CASTPAGMSGYTF.

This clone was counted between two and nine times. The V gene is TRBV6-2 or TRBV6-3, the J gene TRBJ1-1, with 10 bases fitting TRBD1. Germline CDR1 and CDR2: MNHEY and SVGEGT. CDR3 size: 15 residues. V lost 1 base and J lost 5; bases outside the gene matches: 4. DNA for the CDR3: TGTGCCAGCAGTTACTGGGACAGGGGAAGAACTGAAGCTTTCTTT. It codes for CASSYWDRGRTEAFF.

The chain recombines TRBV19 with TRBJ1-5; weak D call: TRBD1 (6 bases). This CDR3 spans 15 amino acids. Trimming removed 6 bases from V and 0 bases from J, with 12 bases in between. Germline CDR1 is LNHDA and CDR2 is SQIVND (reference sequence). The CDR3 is CASSSGTNSNQPQHF. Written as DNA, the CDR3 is TGTGCCAGTAGCTCCGGGACAAATAGCAATCAGCCCCAGCATTTT.

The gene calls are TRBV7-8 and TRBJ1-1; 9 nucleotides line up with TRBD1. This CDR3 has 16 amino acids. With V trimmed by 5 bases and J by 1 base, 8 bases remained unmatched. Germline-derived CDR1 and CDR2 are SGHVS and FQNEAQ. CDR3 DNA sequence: TGTGCCAGCAGCGACCTCGGACAGGGGACGAACACTGAAGCTTTCTTT. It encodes CASSDLGQGTNTEAFF. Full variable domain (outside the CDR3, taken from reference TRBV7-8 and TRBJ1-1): GAGVSQSPRYKVAKRGQDVALRCDPISGHVSLFWYQQALGQGPEFLTYFQNEAQLDKSGLPSDRFFAERPEGSVSTLKIQRTQQEDSAVYLCASSDLGQGTNTEAFFGQGTRLTVV.

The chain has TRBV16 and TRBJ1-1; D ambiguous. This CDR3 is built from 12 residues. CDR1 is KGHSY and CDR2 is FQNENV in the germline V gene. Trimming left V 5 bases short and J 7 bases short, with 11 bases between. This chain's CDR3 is CASSVRFNEAFF. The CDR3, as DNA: TGTGCCAGCAGCGTCCGGTTTAATGAAGCTTTCTTT.

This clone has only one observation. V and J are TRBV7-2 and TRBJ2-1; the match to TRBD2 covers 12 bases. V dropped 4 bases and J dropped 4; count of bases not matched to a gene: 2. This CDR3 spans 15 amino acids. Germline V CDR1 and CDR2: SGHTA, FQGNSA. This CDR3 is CASSWTSGDYNEQFF. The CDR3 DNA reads TGTGCCAGCAGCTGGACTAGCGGGGATTACAATGAGCAGTTCTTC.

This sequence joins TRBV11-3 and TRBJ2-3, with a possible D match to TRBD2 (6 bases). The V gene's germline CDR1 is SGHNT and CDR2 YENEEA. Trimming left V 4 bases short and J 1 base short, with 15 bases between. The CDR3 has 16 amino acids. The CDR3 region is CASSSPVASGTDTQYF. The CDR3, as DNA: TGTGCCAGCAGCTCCCCAGTGGCTAGCGGCACAGATACGCAGTATTTT.

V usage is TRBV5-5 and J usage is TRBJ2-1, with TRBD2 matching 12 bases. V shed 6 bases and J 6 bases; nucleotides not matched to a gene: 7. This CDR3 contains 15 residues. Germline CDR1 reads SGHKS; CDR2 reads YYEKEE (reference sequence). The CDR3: CASNPTSGGVNEQFF. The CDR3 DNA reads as TGTGCCAGCAACCCGACTAGCGGGGGAGTCAATGAGCAGTTCTTC.

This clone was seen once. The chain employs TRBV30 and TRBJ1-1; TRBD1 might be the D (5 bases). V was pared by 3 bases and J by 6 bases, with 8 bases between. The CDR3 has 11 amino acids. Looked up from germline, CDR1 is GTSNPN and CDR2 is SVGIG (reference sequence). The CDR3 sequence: CAWSGGAEAFF. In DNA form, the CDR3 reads TGTGCCTGGAGCGGGGGAGCTGAAGCTTTCTTT.

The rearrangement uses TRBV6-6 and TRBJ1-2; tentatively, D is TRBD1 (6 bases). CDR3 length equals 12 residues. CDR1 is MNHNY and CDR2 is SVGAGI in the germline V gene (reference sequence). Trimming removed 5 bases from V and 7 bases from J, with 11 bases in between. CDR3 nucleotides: TGTGCCAGCAGTAGAGGGGGATTTGGCTACACCTTC. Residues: CASSRGGFGYTF.

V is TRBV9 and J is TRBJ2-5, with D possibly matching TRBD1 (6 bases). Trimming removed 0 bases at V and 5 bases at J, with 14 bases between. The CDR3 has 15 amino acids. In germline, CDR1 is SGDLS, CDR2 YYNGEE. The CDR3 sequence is CASSVVGGGGETQYF. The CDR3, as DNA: TGTGCCAGCAGCGTAGTTGGTGGGGGCGGTGAGACCCAGTACTTC. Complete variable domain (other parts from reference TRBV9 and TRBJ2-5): DSGVTQTPKHLITATGQRVTLRCSPRSGDLSVYWYQQSLDQGLQFLIQYYNGEERAKGNILERFSAQQFPDLHSELNLSSLELGDSALYFCASSVVGGGGETQYFGPGTRLLVL.

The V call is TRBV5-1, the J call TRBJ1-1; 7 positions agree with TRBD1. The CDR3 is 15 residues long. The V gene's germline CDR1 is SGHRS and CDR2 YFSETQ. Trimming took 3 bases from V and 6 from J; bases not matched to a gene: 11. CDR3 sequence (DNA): TGCGCCAGCAGCTCCGGCCGACCGGGACAGTCTGAAGCTTTCTTT. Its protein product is CASSSGRPGQSEAFF.

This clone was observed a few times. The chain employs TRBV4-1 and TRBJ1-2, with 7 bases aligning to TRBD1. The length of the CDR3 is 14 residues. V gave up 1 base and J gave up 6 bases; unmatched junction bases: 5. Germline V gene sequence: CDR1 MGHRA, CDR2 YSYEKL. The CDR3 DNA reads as TGCGCCAGCAGCCAAGTCGTCAGGGGGGATGGCTACACCTTC. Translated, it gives CASSQVVRGDGYTF.

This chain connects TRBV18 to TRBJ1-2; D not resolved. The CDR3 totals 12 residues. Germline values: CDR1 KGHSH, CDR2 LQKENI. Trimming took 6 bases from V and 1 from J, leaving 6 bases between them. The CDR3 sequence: CASSFRNYGYTF. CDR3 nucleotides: TGTGCCAGCTCTTTCCGTAACTATGGCTACACCTTC.

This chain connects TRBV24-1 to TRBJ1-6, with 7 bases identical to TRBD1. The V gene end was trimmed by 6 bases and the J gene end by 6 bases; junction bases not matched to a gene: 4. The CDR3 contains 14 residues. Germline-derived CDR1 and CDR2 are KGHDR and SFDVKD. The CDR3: CATSKGALNSPLHF. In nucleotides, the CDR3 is TGTGCCACCAGTAAGGGGGCGCTTAATTCACCCCTCCACTTT.

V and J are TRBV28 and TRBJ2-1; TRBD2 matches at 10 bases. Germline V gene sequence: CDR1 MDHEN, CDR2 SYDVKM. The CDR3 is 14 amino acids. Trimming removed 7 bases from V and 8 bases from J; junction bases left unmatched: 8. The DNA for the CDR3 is TGTGCCAGCATGCGAGCGGGGGGGTCCGATGAGCAGTTCTTC. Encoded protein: CASMRAGGSDEQFF.